Listed below are T cell receptor beta chains from one sample, sequenced in a study of blood T cell repertoires in COVID-19. Clones were sequenced by immunoSEQ multiplex PCR, and TCRdb holds only the in-frame ones, with some missing. The sample records around 65,000 clones, approximately 91% being singletons. Specimen: peripheral blood. These receptors came from a human donor in a cohort sampled during active COVID-19. Each CDR3 is given with its conserved first and last residue. A D gene is named only where the DNA matches it firmly. Rows give clone size only sometimes, using once, few, many, or a class for an expanded clone.

J: TRBJ2-2
size: -
V: TRBV11-3
D: TRBD1
DNA: TGTGCCAGCAGCTTAGAATGGCAGGGGGCGTACACCGGGGAGCTGTTTTTT
CDR3: CASSLEWQGAYTGELFF

J: TRBJ2-5
size: once
V: TRBV15
D: TRBD2
DNA: TGTGCCACCAGCAGGAGCGGGAGTATAGAGACCCAGTACTTC
CDR3: CATSRSGSIETQYF

J: TRBJ1-1
size: -
V: TRBV28
D: -
DNA: TGTGCCAGCAGAACACCTAGTCTGGGGGGCACTGAAGCTTTCTTT
CDR3: CASRTPSLGGTEAFF

J: TRBJ2-7
size: -
V: TRBV20-1
D: -
DNA: TGCAGTGCTAGAAACATTCCCGAGCAGTACTTC
CDR3: CSARNIPEQYF

J: TRBJ2-7
size: -
V: TRBV4-1
D: TRBD2
DNA: TGCGCCAGCAGCCAAGATCCCAGCGGGAGCCTCAACGAGCAGTACTTC
CDR3: CASSQDPSGSLNEQYF

J: TRBJ2-1
size: -
V: TRBV19
D: TRBD2
DNA: TGTGCCAGTAGTATCTCCAGCGGGAGCTCCTACAATGAGCAGTTCTTC
CDR3: CASSISSGSSYNEQFF

J: TRBJ2-4
size: once
V: TRBV7-2
D: TRBD1
DNA: TGTGCCAGCAGGACAGGGGCCTCCAAAAACATTCAGTACTTC
CDR3: CASRTGASKNIQYF

J: TRBJ1-3
size: -
V: TRBV7-3
D: -
DNA: TGTGCCAGCCAGATCGGAAACACCATATATTTT
CDR3: CASQIGNTIYF

J: TRBJ2-4
size: -
V: TRBV29-1
D: -
DNA: TGCAGCGTTCGGTTAATGCTAGCCAAAAACATTCAGTACTTC
CDR3: CSVRLMLAKNIQYF

J: TRBJ1-1
size: -
V: TRBV7-9
D: -
DNA: TGTGCCAGCAGTCCAAATACAGGACGTGTCACTGAAGCTTTCTTT
CDR3: CASSPNTGRVTEAFF

J: TRBJ2-5
size: -
V: TRBV7-2
D: TRBD1
DNA: TGTGCCAGCAGCACCCGACAGGGCTGGGAGACCCAGTACTTC
CDR3: CASSTRQGWETQYF

J: TRBJ2-7
size: -
V: TRBV4-2
D: TRBD1
DNA: TGTGCCAGCAGCCAAGAAGGTGGACAGGGGTTTTACGAGCAGTACTTC
CDR3: CASSQEGGQGFYEQYF

J: TRBJ2-7
size: few
V: TRBV10-1
D: -
DNA: TGCGCCAGCAGTAAGGACATATACGAGCAGTACTTC
CDR3: CASSKDIYEQYF

J: TRBJ2-7
size: -
V: TRBV3-1/TRBV3-2
D: TRBD2
DNA: TGTGCCAGCAGCCAAGACCCCGGACTAGTCTACGAGCAGTACTTC
CDR3: CASSQDPGLVYEQYF

J: TRBJ2-7
size: -
V: TRBV6-1
D: -
DNA: TGTGCCAGCAGTGACGGGGAGGCCCCCTACGAGCAGTACTTC
CDR3: CASSDGEAPYEQYF

J: TRBJ2-2
size: -
V: TRBV3-1/TRBV3-2
D: -
DNA: TGTGCCAGCAGACAGGGTAGCGGGGAGCTGTTTTTT
CDR3: CASRQGSGELFF

J: TRBJ1-4
size: once
V: TRBV28
D: TRBD1
DNA: TGTGCCAGCCATGGGACAGGAATTAATGAAAAACTGTTTTTT
CDR3: CASHGTGINEKLFF

J: TRBJ2-7
size: once
V: TRBV19
D: TRBD1
DNA: TGTGCCAGTAGTCCTCAGGGACAGGGAGGTAGCTCCTACGAGCAGTACTTC
CDR3: CASSPQGQGGSSYEQYF

J: TRBJ2-3
size: -
V: TRBV4-3
D: -
DNA: TGCGCCAGCAGCCAATTTGGGTCTAGCGGCACAGATACGCAGTATTTT
CDR3: CASSQFGSSGTDTQYF

J: TRBJ2-1
size: -
V: TRBV7-2
D: -
DNA: TGTGCCAGCAGTAGTCGGCGGGATTACAATGAGCAGTTCTTC
CDR3: CASSSRRDYNEQFF

J: TRBJ1-1
size: -
V: TRBV6-5
D: -
DNA: TGTGCCAGCAACAAAGGGGGTCAGCTAAACACTGAAGCTTTCTTT
CDR3: CASNKGGQLNTEAFF

J: TRBJ2-6
size: -
V: TRBV28
D: -
DNA: TGTGCCAGCAGTTTATCAGGGGCTGGGGCCAACGTCCTGACTTTC
CDR3: CASSLSGAGANVLTF

J: TRBJ2-5
size: -
V: TRBV19
D: TRBD1
DNA: TGTGCCAGTAGTAGACAGGGGGCGAAGGAGACCCAGTACTTC
CDR3: CASSRQGAKETQYF

J: TRBJ2-3
size: -
V: TRBV18
D: TRBD2
DNA: TGTGCCAGCTCAGAAGATCAAGGACTAGCGGGAGGGAGAGATACGCAGTATTTT
CDR3: CASSEDQGLAGGRDTQYF

J: TRBJ1-1
size: -
V: TRBV6-6
D: TRBD1
DNA: TGTGCCAGCAGTCCCCCAGGACAGGGCAACACTGAAGCTTTCTTT
CDR3: CASSPPGQGNTEAFF

J: TRBJ2-4
size: once
V: TRBV9
D: -
DNA: TGTGCCAGCAGCCAATCAGGGGCAACCAAAAACATTCAGTACTTC
CDR3: CASSQSGATKNIQYF

J: TRBJ2-7
size: -
V: TRBV7-3
D: TRBD2
DNA: TGTGCCAGCAGCGCGGATGCGACTAGCGGGCATTCGAGGCAGTACTTC
CDR3: CASSADATSGHSRQYF

J: TRBJ2-7
size: few
V: TRBV28
D: TRBD2
DNA: TGTGCCAGCAGTTTATCCTACCGCCCTATTAGCGGGAGGGCCCTCGGGGAGCAGTACTTC
CDR3: CASSLSYRPISGRALGEQYF

J: TRBJ2-1
size: -
V: TRBV5-4
D: -
DNA: TGTGCCAGCAGCTTGGCAGCGAACCACAATGAGCAGTTCTTC
CDR3: CASSLAANHNEQFF

J: TRBJ1-6
size: -
V: TRBV19
D: -
DNA: TGTGCCAGTAGTTTGGGACACCCACTGAACCCTCCCCTCCACTTT
CDR3: CASSLGHPLNPPLHF

J: TRBJ2-5
size: -
V: TRBV12-3/TRBV12-4
D: -
DNA: TGTGCCAGCAGTTTGGGCTCAGTAGGCGCCAACTTC
CDR3: CASSLGSVGANF

J: TRBJ1-1
size: few
V: TRBV9
D: TRBD1
DNA: TGTGCCAGTAACAGGGGACCGAACACTGAAGCTTTCTTT
CDR3: CASNRGPNTEAFF

J: TRBJ2-2
size: -
V: TRBV12-3/TRBV12-4
D: -
DNA: TGTGCCAGCAGCCTAGCCGGGTCCGGGGAGCTGTTTTTT
CDR3: CASSLAGSGELFF

J: TRBJ1-1
size: -
V: TRBV11-2
D: -
DNA: TGTGCCAGCAGCCCAGCAGGCTACGACAACACTGAAGCTTTCTTT
CDR3: CASSPAGYDNTEAFF

J: TRBJ2-7
size: -
V: TRBV27
D: TRBD1
DNA: TGTGCCAGCAGTCTGTACCCGGGACAGGGCTACGAGCAGTACTTC
CDR3: CASSLYPGQGYEQYF

J: TRBJ1-1
size: once
V: TRBV11-2
D: -
DNA: TGTGCCAGCAGCCTGACTAATGAAGCTTTCTTT
CDR3: CASSLTNEAFF

J: TRBJ2-5
size: -
V: TRBV6-1
D: -
DNA: TGTGCCAGCAGTGATCTATCGACTTACTTGAGAGAGACCCAGTACTTC
CDR3: CASSDLSTYLRETQYF

J: TRBJ2-3
size: -
V: TRBV5-1
D: TRBD2
DNA: TGCGCCAGCAGCTTCCCCGGGAGGGCAGATACGCAGTATTTT
CDR3: CASSFPGRADTQYF

J: TRBJ2-5
size: -
V: TRBV13
D: TRBD2
DNA: TGTGCCAGCACCCTAGCGGGCCAAGAGACCCAGTACTTC
CDR3: CASTLAGQETQYF

J: TRBJ1-4
size: -
V: TRBV18
D: TRBD1
DNA: TGTGCCAGCTCACCACCGGGAACAGGGGTTGAAAAACTGTTTTTT
CDR3: CASSPPGTGVEKLFF

J: TRBJ1-1
size: -
V: TRBV24-1
D: -
DNA: TGTGCCACTCAGAGGAGAGAAAACACTGAAGCTTTCTTT
CDR3: CATQRRENTEAFF

J: TRBJ1-5
size: once
V: TRBV18
D: -
DNA: TGTGCCAGCTCACCAGCAAACCGGGATTTTAATCAGCCCCAGCATTTT
CDR3: CASSPANRDFNQPQHF

J: TRBJ2-7
size: medium-sized
V: TRBV11-2
D: -
DNA: TGTGCCAGCAGCACACTAAGGTCCCCTAGAGGCGAGACCTACGAGCAGTACTTC
CDR3: CASSTLRSPRGETYEQYF

J: TRBJ2-1
size: -
V: TRBV15
D: -
DNA: TGTGCCACCAGCAGAGCCACCGCGGGGTACAATGAGCAGTTCTTC
CDR3: CATSRATAGYNEQFF

J: TRBJ2-1
size: -
V: TRBV3-1/TRBV3-2
D: -
DNA: TGTGCCAGCAGTCGAGTCAATGAGCAGTTCTTC
CDR3: CASSRVNEQFF

J: TRBJ1-1
size: -
V: TRBV2
D: TRBD1
DNA: TGTGCCAGCAGACAGGGGGCGAGTACTGAAGCTTTCTTT
CDR3: CASRQGASTEAFF

J: TRBJ2-1
size: -
V: TRBV5-1
D: TRBD2
DNA: TGCGCCAGCAGCTTGGGACTAGCGGGAGGTAAGAATGAGCAGTTCTTC
CDR3: CASSLGLAGGKNEQFF

J: TRBJ2-1
size: -
V: TRBV6-2/TRBV6-3
D: -
DNA: TGTGCCAGCAGTACGAGTGGTAATGAGCAGTTCTTC
CDR3: CASSTSGNEQFF

J: TRBJ2-1
size: -
V: TRBV9
D: -
DNA: TGTGCCAGCAGCGTAGACTCGCGTCGGTTGAATGAGCAGTTCTTC
CDR3: CASSVDSRRLNEQFF

J: TRBJ1-3
size: once
V: TRBV14
D: -
DNA: TGTGCCAGCAGCCAAGAGGGCTACTCTGGAAACACCATATATTTT
CDR3: CASSQEGYSGNTIYF

J: TRBJ2-6
size: -
V: TRBV5-4
D: -
DNA: TGTGCCAGCAGCTTGGAACCTCAGGGCTCTGGGGCCAACGTCCTGACTTTC
CDR3: CASSLEPQGSGANVLTF

J: TRBJ2-2
size: -
V: TRBV2
D: TRBD1
DNA: TGTGCCAGCAGTGTCGGCCAGGGGGACGGCGGGGAGCTGTTTTTT
CDR3: CASSVGQGDGGELFF

J: TRBJ2-1
size: -
V: TRBV11-3
D: -
DNA: TGTGCCAGCAGCCTAACTACGGGCTCCTACAATGAGCAGTTCTTC
CDR3: CASSLTTGSYNEQFF

J: TRBJ2-1
size: -
V: TRBV7-6
D: TRBD2
DNA: TGTGCCAGCAGGGCGGGAGGGGGTAATGAGCAGTTCTTC
CDR3: CASRAGGGNEQFF